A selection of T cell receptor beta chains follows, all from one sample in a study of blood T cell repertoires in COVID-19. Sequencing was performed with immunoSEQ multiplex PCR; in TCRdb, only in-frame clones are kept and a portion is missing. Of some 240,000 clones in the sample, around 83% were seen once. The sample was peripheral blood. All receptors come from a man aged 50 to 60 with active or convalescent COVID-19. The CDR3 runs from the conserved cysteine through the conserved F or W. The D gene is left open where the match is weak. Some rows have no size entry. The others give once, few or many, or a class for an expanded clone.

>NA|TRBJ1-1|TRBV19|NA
CASSRGTGIDFKAFF
TGTGCCAGTAGTAGGGGAACAGGGATCGATTTCAAAGCTTTCTTT
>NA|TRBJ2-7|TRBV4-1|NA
CASSLSNRGINEQYF
TGCGCCAGCAGCCTATCAAATAGGGGTATCAACGAGCAGTACTTC
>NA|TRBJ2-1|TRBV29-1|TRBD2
CSVGPSGRGSYNEQFF
TGCAGCGTTGGTCCTAGCGGGAGGGGTTCCTACAATGAGCAGTTCTTC
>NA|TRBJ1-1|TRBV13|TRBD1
CASKQGPTEAFF
TGTGCCAGCAAACAGGGGCCCACTGAAGCTTTCTTT
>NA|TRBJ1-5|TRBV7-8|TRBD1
CASSPARGAGQPQHF
TGTGCCAGCAGCCCGGCCAGGGGGGCGGGTCAGCCCCAGCATTTT
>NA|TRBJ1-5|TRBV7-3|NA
CASSSPPVEASTIFGNQPQHF
TGTGCCAGCAGCTCACCCCCGGTGGAAGCTTCGACAATATTTGGCAATCAGCCCCAGCATTTT
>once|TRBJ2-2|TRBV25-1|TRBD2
CASSEYGLASGELFF
TGTGCCAGCAGTGAATATGGACTAGCCTCCGGGGAGCTGTTTTTT
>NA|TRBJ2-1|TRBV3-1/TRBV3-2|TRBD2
CASSQMQGGFNEQFF
TGTGCCAGCAGCCAGATGCAGGGAGGGTTCAATGAGCAGTTCTTC
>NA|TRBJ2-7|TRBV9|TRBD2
CASSVGAGGNYEQYF
TGTGCCAGCAGCGTAGGGGCGGGAGGGAACTACGAGCAGTACTTC
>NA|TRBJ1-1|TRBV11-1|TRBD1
CASSSRDRGMNTEAFF
TGTGCCAGCAGCTCCCGGGACAGGGGTATGAACACTGAAGCTTTCTTT
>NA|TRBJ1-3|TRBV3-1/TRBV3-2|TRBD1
CASSSQGANGNTIYF
TGTGCCAGCAGCTCGCAGGGGGCAAATGGAAACACCATATATTTT
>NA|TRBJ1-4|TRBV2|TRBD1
CASSAPTGALFF
TGTGCCAGCAGTGCACCGACAGGGGCACTGTTTTTT
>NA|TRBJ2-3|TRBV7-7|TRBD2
CASSLGLAGVTDTQYF
TGTGCCAGCAGCCTGGGACTAGCGGGCGTCACAGATACGCAGTATTTT
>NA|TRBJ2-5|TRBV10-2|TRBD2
CASSESTSGGKYF
TGCGCCAGCAGTGAGTCGACTAGCGGGGGAAAGTACTTC
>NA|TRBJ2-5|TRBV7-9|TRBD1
CASSTITGAGETQYF
TGTGCCAGCAGCACAATCACAGGGGCCGGGGAGACCCAGTACTTC
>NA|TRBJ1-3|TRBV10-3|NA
CAIGQGGNTIYF
TGTGCCATCGGCCAGGGCGGAAACACCATATATTTT
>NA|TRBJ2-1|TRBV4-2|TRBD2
CASSQDLASGEYNEQFF
TGTGCCAGCAGCCAAGACCTGGCTAGCGGGGAGTACAATGAGCAGTTCTTC
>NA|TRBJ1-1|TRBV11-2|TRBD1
CASSLVTGGNTEAFF
TGTGCCAGCAGCTTAGTGACAGGGGGCAACACTGAAGCTTTCTTT
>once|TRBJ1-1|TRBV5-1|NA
CASSFGAGNTEAFF
TGCGCCAGCAGCTTCGGGGCGGGAAACACTGAAGCTTTCTTT
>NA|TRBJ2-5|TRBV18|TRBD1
CASSPEQGWEETQYF
TGTGCCAGCTCACCCGAACAGGGGTGGGAGGAGACCCAGTACTTC
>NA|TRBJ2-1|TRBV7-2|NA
CASSLELDSYNEQFF
TGTGCCAGCAGCTTAGAACTAGACTCCTACAATGAGCAGTTCTTC
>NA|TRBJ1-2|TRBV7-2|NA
CASSSGQIVDGYTF
TGTGCCAGCAGCTCTGGACAGATAGTAGATGGCTACACCTTC
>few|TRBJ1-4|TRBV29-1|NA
CSVVGRTNEKLFF
TGCAGCGTTGTGGGCAGGACTAATGAAAAACTGTTTTTT
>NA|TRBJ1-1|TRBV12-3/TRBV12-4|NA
CASLRMTNTEAFF
TGTGCCAGCCTGAGGATGACGAACACTGAAGCTTTCTTT
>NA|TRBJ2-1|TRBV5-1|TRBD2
CASSPYLAGAYNEQFF
TGCGCCAGCAGCCCTTACCTAGCGGGGGCCTACAATGAGCAGTTCTTC
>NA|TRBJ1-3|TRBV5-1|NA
CASSLPGDGNTIYF
TGCGCCAGCAGCTTGCCGGGGGACGGAAACACCATATATTTT
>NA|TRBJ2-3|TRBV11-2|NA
CASSARFADTQYF
TGTGCCAGCAGCGCCAGATTCGCAGATACGCAGTATTTT
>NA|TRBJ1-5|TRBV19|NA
CASNEGLKPQHF
TGTGCCAGTAACGAGGGACTCAAACCCCAGCATTTT
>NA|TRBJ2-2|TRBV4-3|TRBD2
CASSQEAGGYPGGELFF
TGCGCCAGCAGCCAAGAGGCGGGAGGGTACCCCGGCGGGGAGCTGTTTTTT
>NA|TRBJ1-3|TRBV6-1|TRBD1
CASSKDRAAGNTIYF
TGTGCCAGCAGTAAGGACAGGGCGGCCGGAAACACCATATATTTT
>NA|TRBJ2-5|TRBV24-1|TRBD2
CATSGTASGGAAATQYF
TGTGCCACCAGTGGGACGGCTAGCGGGGGGGCGGCGGCGACCCAGTACTTC
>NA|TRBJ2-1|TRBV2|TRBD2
CASSVYSGGLSEQFF
TGTGCCAGCAGTGTTTATAGCGGGGGCCTCAGTGAGCAGTTCTTC
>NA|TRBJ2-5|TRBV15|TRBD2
CATSRDSQRERGETQYF
TGTGCCACCAGCAGAGACTCGCAGCGGGAGAGGGGAGAGACCCAGTACTTC
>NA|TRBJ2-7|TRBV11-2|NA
CASRPQGFHEQYF
TGTGCCAGCAGGCCACAGGGTTTCCACGAGCAGTACTTC
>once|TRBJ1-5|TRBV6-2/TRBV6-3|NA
CASSYSPLGARDQPQHF
TGTGCCAGCAGTTACTCCCCTCTGGGGGCCAGGGATCAGCCCCAGCATTTT